What follows describes a single T cell receptor beta chain. This sample was included in a study of technical replicates of blood from several donors. Trimming stripped 2 bases from V and 6 bases from J, with 14 bases between. The CDR3 has 14 amino acids. Per the germline V gene, CDR1 is SGHRS and CDR2 is YFSETQ. Libraries were prepared by immunoSEQ multiplex PCR; TCRdb keeps only in-frame clonotypes and omits some of them. The table records 60,000 to 90,000 clones, 85% to 95% of them present only once. The rearrangement uses TRBV5-1 and TRBJ1-1, with D tentatively TRBD1 (6 bases). The receptor comes from a human donor in good health. What was sequenced was T cells isolated from PBMCs. The CDR3, as DNA: TGCGCCAGCAGCTTAACAGGGTTTGGCGCTGAAGCTTTCTTT. Translating gives CASSLTGFGAEAFF.